This T cell receptor (beta chain) is drawn from a study of T cell responses to AZD1222 COVID-19 vaccine. Whole-study findings and limits: Elevations in Spike-specific TCR breadth and depth followed administration of two AZD1222 doses. Baseline serostatus was positive in only a handful of AZD1222 recipients. Nearly half of the spike-specific TCRs reportedly recognize variant regions that carry no mutations. Donors in the cohort were predominantly white British and more often female, and clonal diversity was possibly underestimated.

The method was immunoSEQ multiplex PCR; TCRdb's version includes in-frame clones alone and lacks a portion of them. In the table there are 110,000 or so clones, more than 80% of which are singletons. There are 14 residues in the CDR3. Germline CDR1 and CDR2: LGHDT and YNNKEL (reference sequence). V lost 1 base to trimming and J lost 4 bases, with 10 bases between them. This clone has a single count. Its target is unknown. This receptor was obtained from an adult who received the MenACWY meningococcal vaccine as a control. Sequenced material: peripheral blood, taken 28 days after the second dose of the MenACWY control vaccine. The chain joins TRBV3-1 (or the pseudogene TRBV3-2) to TRBJ1-2, with no clear D. The CDR3 bases are TGTGCCAGCAGCCAAGGCGGCATTGGCTATGGCTACACCTTC. It encodes CASSQGGIGYGYTF.